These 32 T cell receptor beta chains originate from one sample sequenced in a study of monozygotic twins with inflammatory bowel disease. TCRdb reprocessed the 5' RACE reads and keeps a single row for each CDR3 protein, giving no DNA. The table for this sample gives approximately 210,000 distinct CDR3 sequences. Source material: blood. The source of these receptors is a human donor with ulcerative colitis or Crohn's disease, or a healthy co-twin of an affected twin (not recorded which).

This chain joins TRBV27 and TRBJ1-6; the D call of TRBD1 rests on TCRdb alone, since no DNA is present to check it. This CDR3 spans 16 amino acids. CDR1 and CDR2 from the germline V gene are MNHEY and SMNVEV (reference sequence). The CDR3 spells CASSRIPGQGNSPLHF.

This CDR3 reads CATRSLEGGSYNEQFF. The rearrangement uses TRBV15 and TRBJ2-1; TCRdb names TRBD2, which stays unverified in the absence of DNA. The CDR3 contains 16 residues. Germline CDR1 is LNHNV and CDR2 is YYDKDF (reference sequence). Full variable domain (outside the CDR3, taken from reference TRBV15 and TRBJ2-1): DAMVIQNPRYQVTQFGKPVTLSCSQTLNHNVMYWYQQKSSQAPKLLFHYYDKDFNNEADTPDNFQSRRPNTSFCFLDIRSPGLGDTAMYLCATRSLEGGSYNEQFFGPGTRLTVL.

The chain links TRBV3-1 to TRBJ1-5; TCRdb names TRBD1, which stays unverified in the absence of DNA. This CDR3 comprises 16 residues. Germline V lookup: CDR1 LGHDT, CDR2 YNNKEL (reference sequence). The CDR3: CASSQDPGQPNQPQHF.

CDR3 region: CASSPPPGLSGANVLTF. This chain connects TRBV18 to TRBJ2-6. Germline-derived CDR1 and CDR2 are KGHSH and LQKENI. This CDR3 has 17 amino acids.

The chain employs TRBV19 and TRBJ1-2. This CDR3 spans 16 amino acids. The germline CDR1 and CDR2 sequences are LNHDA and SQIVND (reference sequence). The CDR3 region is CASGFRGTAQLYGYTF.

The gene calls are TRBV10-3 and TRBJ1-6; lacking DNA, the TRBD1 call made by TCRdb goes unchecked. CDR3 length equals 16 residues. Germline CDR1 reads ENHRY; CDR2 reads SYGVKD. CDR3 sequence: CAISETPGLRNSPLHF.

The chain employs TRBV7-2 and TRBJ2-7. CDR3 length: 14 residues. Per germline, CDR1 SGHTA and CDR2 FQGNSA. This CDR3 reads CASSLNLVAYEQYF.

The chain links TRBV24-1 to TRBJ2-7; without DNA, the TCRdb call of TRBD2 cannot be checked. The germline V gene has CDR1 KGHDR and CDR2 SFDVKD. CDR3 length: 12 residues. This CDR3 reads CATSAGGPEQYF.

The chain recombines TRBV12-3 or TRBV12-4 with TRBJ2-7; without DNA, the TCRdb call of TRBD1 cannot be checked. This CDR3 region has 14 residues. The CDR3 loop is CASSPGQGLHEQYF.

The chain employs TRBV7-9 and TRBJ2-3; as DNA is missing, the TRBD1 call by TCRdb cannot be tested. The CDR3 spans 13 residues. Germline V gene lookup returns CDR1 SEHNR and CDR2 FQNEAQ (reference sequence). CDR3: CASRLGGGDTQYF.

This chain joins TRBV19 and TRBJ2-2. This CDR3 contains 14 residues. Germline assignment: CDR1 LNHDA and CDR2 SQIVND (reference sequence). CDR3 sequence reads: CASSGRKNTGELFF.

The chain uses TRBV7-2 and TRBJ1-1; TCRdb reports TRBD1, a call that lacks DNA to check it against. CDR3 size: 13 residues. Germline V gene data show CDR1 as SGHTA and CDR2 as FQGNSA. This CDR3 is CASSPQGPTKAFF.

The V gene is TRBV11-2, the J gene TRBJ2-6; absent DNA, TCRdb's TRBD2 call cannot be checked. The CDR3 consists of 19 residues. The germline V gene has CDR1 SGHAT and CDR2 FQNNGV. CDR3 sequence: CASSTYSGRSAPGANVLTF.

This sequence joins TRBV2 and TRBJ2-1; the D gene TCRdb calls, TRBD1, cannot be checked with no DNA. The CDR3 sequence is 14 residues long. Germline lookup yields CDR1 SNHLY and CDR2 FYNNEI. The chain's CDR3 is CASSEGVSYNEQFF.

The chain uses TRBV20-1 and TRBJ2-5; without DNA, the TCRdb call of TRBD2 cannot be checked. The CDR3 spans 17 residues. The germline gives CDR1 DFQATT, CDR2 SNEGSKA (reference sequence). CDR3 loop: CSALKSGLAAIQETQYF.

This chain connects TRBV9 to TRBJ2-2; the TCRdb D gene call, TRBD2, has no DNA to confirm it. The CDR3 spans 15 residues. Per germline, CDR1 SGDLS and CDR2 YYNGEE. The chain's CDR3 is CASSATSAVPGELFF.

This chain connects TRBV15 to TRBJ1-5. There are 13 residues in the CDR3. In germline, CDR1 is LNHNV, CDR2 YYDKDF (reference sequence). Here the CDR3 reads CATRREGNQPQHF.

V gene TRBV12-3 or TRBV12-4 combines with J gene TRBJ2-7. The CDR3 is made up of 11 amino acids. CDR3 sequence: CASKLSYEQYF.

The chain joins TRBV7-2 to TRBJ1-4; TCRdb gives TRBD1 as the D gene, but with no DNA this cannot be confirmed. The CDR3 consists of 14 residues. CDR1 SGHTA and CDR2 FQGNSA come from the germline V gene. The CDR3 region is CASSPGTGNEKLFF. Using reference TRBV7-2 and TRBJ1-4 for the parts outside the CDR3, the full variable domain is GAGVSQSPSNKVTEKGKDVELRCDPISGHTALYWYRQSLGQGLEFLIYFQGNSAPDKSGLPSDRFSAERTGGSVSTLTIQRTQQEDSAVYLCASSPGTGNEKLFFGSGTQLSVL.

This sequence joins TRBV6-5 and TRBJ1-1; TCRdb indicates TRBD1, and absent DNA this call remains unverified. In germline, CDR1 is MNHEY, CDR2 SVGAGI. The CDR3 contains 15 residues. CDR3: CASSSPSGPRDEAFF.

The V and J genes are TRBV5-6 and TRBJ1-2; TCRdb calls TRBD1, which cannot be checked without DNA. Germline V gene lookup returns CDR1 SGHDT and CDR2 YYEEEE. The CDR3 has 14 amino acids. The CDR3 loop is CASSWTNGGLGYTF.

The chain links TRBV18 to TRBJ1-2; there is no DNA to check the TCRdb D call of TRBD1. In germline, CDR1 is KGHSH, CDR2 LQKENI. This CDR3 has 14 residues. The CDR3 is CASSPGEPGHGYTF.

CDR3 sequence reads: CSARGGAQGIAEAFF. The chain couples TRBV20-1 to TRBJ1-1; the TRBD1 assignment by TCRdb is unverifiable without DNA. CDR1 DFQATT and CDR2 SNEGSKA come from the germline V gene (reference sequence). The CDR3 loop spans 15 amino acids.

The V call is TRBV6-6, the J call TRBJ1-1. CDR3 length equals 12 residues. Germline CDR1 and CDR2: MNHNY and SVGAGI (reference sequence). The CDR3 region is CASSLAETEAFF.

The chain's CDR3 is CASSFDINGNSPLHF. This sequence joins TRBV5-6 and TRBJ1-6. The germline V gene encodes CDR1 SGHDT and CDR2 YYEEEE. The CDR3 is 15 residues long.

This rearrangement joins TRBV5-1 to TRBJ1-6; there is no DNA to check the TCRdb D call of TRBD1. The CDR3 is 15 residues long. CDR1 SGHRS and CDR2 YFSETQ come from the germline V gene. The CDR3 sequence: CASRITSGDPSPLHF.

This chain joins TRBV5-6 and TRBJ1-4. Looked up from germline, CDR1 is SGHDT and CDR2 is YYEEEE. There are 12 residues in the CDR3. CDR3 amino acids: CASSLGHGKLFF. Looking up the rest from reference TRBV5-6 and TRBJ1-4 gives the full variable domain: DAGVTQSPTHLIKTRGQQVTLRCSPKSGHDTVSWYQQALGQGPQFIFQYYEEEERQRGNFPDRFSGHQFPNYSSELNVNALLLGDSALYLCASSLGHGKLFFGSGTQLSVL.

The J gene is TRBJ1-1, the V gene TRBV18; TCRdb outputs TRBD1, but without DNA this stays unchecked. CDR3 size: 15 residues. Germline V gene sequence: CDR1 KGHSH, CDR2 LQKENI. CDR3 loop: CASSPTTQGNTEAFF.

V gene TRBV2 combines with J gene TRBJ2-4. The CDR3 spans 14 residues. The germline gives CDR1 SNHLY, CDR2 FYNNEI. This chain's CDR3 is CASSEGVAKNIQYF.

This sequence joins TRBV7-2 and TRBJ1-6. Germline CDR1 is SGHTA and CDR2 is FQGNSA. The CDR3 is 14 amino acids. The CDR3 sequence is CASSPAVPYSPLHF.

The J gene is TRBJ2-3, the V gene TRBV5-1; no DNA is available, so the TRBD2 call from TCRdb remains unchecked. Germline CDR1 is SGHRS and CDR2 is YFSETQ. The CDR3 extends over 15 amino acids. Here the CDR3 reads CASSSRDYGPDTQYF. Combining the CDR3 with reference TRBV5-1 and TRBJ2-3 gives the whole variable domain KAGVTQTPRYLIKTRGQQVTLSCSPISGHRSVSWYQQTPGQGLQFLFEYFSETQRNKGNFPGRFSGRQFSNSRSEMNVSTLELGDSALYLCASSSRDYGPDTQYFGPGTRLTVL.

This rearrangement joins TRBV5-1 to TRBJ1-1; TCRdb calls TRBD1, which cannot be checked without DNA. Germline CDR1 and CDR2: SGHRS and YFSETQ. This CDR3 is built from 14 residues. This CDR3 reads CASSFPGHRAEAFF.